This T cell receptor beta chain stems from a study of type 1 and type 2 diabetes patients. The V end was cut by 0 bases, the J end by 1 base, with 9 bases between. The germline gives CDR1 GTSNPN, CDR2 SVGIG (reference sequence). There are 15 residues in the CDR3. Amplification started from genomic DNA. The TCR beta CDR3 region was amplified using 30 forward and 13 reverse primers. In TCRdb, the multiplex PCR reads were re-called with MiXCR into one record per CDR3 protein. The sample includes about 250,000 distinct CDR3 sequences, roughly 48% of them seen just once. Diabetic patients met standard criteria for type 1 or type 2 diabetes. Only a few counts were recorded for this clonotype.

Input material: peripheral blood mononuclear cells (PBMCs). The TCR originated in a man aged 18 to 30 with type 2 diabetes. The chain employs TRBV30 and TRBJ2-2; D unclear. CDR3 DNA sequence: TGTGCCTGGAGTGTACTGTCCGGGAACACCGGGGAGCTGTTTTTT. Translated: CAWSVLSGNTGELFF.